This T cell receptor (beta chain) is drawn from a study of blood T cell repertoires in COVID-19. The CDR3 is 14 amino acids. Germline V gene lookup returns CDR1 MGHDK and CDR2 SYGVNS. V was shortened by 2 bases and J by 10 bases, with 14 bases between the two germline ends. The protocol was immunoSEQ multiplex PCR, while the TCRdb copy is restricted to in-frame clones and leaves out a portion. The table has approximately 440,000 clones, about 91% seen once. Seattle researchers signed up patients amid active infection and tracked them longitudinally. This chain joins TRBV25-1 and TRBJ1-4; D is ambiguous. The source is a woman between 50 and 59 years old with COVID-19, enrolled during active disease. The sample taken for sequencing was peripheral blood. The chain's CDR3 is CASSEITEERKLFF. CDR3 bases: TGTGCCAGCAGTGAAATAACGGAGGAGAGAAAACTGTTTTTT. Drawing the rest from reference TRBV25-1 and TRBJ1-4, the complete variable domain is EADIYQTPRYLVIGTGKKITLECSQTMGHDKMYWYQQDPGMELHLIHYSYGVNSTEKGDLSSESTVSRIRTEHFPLTLESARPSHTSQYLCASSEITEERKLFFGSGTQLSVL.